Listed below are T cell receptor beta chains from one sample, sequenced in a study of blood T cell repertoires in COVID-19. The data were produced by immunoSEQ multiplex PCR, yet TCRdb's version contains in-frame clones alone and is incomplete. The sample yields some 300,000 clones, around 90% seen once. Sequencing was performed on peripheral blood. These receptor sequences come from a woman aged 45-60 years with COVID-19, enrolled during active disease. Both conserved end residues are part of each CDR3. The order of the fields is J gene, clone size, CDR3 length, V gene, D gene, CDR3 protein, CDR3 DNA. D genes are given only for firm matches. A clone size is listed for some rows: how often the clone was seen (once, few, many), or a class if it is expanded.

TRBJ2-7 . 14 TRBV6-1 TRBD2 CASSEFRGEREQYF TGTGCCAGCAGTGAGTTTCGGGGGGAACGCGAGCAGTACTTC
TRBJ2-1 . 16 TRBV14 TRBD2 CASSQPSGISYNEQFF TGTGCCAGCAGCCAACCTAGCGGGATCTCCTACAATGAGCAGTTCTTC
TRBJ2-1 . 16 TRBV4-1 TRBD2 CASSQNPSGPQAGQFF TGCGCCAGCAGCCAAAACCCTAGCGGCCCACAGGCAGGGCAGTTCTTC
TRBJ2-1 . 12 TRBV27 . CASSDRFHEQFF TGTGCCAGCAGTGACAGGTTCCATGAGCAGTTCTTC
TRBJ2-4 . 16 TRBV2 . CASSEAFGAVGNIQYF TGTGCCAGCAGTGAAGCTTTCGGAGCGGTCGGGAACATTCAGTACTTC
TRBJ1-6 . 13 TRBV30 TRBD1 CAQQRGGGSPLHF TGTGCCCAGCAGAGAGGGGGCGGTTCACCCCTCCACTTT
TRBJ2-7 . 15 TRBV7-9 TRBD1 CASSMQTGGKAEQYF TGTGCCAGCAGCATGCAGACAGGGGGCAAAGCCGAGCAGTACTTC
TRBJ1-5 . 14 TRBV5-6 . CASSSAGSNQPQHF TGTGCCAGCAGCTCGGCCGGGAGCAATCAGCCCCAGCATTTT
TRBJ1-2 few 17 TRBV7-3 . CASSLTPDSLDNYGYTF TGTGCCAGCAGCTTAACGCCTGACAGTCTAGATAACTATGGCTACACCTTC
TRBJ2-1 . 14 TRBV27 TRBD2 CASSSGTTSNEQFF TGTGCCAGCAGTTCCGGGACTACCAGCAATGAGCAGTTCTTC
TRBJ2-7 few 14 TRBV19 . CASGALELPYEQYF TGTGCCAGTGGGGCGCTGGAGCTCCCCTACGAGCAGTACTTC
TRBJ2-3 . 16 TRBV27 TRBD1 CASSPGTGHLTDTQYF TGTGCCAGCAGTCCCGGGACAGGTCACCTCACAGATACGCAGTATTTT
TRBJ1-1 once 13 TRBV29-1 TRBD1 CSVEGTGGTEAFF TGCAGCGTTGAGGGGACAGGGGGCACTGAAGCTTTCTTT
TRBJ1-1 . 15 TRBV4-3 . CASSRQTVMNTEAFF TGCGCCAGCAGCCGACAGACAGTTATGAACACTGAAGCTTTCTTT
TRBJ1-2 . 16 TRBV19 . CASSTPTGWGNYGYTF TGTGCCAGTAGTACGCCGACAGGATGGGGGAACTATGGCTACACCTTC
TRBJ1-5 . 13 TRBV19 . CASNDRWEEPQHF TGTGCCAGTAACGATAGGTGGGAGGAGCCCCAGCATTTT
TRBJ2-1 . 17 TRBV11-2 TRBD2 CASSFAALAGVYNEQFF TGTGCCAGCAGCTTCGCCGCACTAGCGGGAGTCTACAATGAGCAGTTCTTC
TRBJ2-7 . 14 TRBV19 . CASSISGSSYEQYF TGTGCCAGTAGTATATCAGGGTCCTCCTACGAGCAGTACTTC
TRBJ2-5 . 15 TRBV7-9 TRBD1 CASSLGQGVYETQYF TGTGCCAGCAGCTTGGGGCAGGGGGTTTATGAGACCCAGTACTTC
TRBJ1-1 . 13 TRBV3-1/TRBV3-2 TRBD1 CASSPGQGAEAFF TGTGCCAGCAGCCCCGGACAGGGGGCTGAAGCTTTCTTT
TRBJ1-1 . 15 TRBV18 TRBD1 CASSPTGLGRTEAFF TGTGCCAGCTCACCGACAGGGCTAGGCCGAACTGAAGCTTTCTTT
TRBJ2-7 . 17 TRBV5-1 TRBD1 CASSLWGQTGSTYEQYF TGCGCCAGCAGCTTGTGGGGCCAGACAGGGTCGACCTACGAGCAGTACTTC
TRBJ2-2 . 16 TRBV18 TRBD2 CASSPSSGRNTGELFF TGTGCCAGCTCACCATCTAGCGGGAGGAACACCGGGGAGCTGTTTTTT
TRBJ2-4 . 13 TRBV11-3 . CASSLSGKNIQYF TGTGCCAGCAGCTTATCGGGGAAAAACATTCAGTACTTC
TRBJ1-4 . 15 TRBV9 . CASSVGQPGGEKLFF TGTGCCAGCAGCGTAGGACAACCGGGGGGTGAAAAACTGTTTTTT
TRBJ1-2 . 11 TRBV2 . CASGGGKRYTF TGTGCCAGCGGGGGAGGGAAGCGCTACACCTTC
TRBJ1-1 few 13 TRBV19 . CASSISLASEAFF TGTGCCAGTAGTATAAGTTTAGCCTCTGAAGCTTTCTTT
TRBJ2-3 once 18 TRBV10-2 TRBD2 CASSEGILAGGRTDTQYF TGCGCCAGCAGTGAGGGTATCCTAGCGGGAGGGCGCACAGATACGCAGTATTTT
TRBJ2-6 few 16 TRBV12-5 . CASGLVASDFSNVLTF TGTGCTAGTGGTTTGGTAGCTAGCGACTTCTCCAACGTCCTGACTTTC
TRBJ2-6 few 15 TRBV11-3 . CASSLGDSGANVLTF TGTGCCAGCAGCTTAGGAGACTCTGGGGCCAACGTCCTGACTTTC
TRBJ2-3 . 12 TRBV7-9 TRBD2 CASSYPGLESYF TGTGCCAGCAGCTATCCGGGACTAGAGTCTTATTTT
TRBJ1-2 . 11 TRBV20-1 . CSARVLGGYTF TGCAGTGCTAGAGTGCTGGGCGGCTACACCTTC
TRBJ2-1 . 14 TRBV7-2 . CASSTSPRAGSEFF TGTGCCAGCAGCACCTCCCCTCGGGCGGGGTCGGAGTTCTTC
TRBJ2-3 once 14 TRBV15 TRBD2 CATSGLAVADTQYF TGTGCCACATCGGGACTAGCAGTTGCAGATACGCAGTATTTT
TRBJ1-2 . 17 TRBV6-6 . CASSRGGYRAGNYGYTF TGTGCCAGCAGTCGAGGAGGATACAGGGCAGGGAACTATGGCTACACCTTC
TRBJ2-7 . 15 TRBV6-5 TRBD2 CASRPGLALSYEQYF TGTGCCAGCAGACCCGGACTAGCTCTCTCCTACGAGCAGTACTTC
TRBJ2-7 . 12 TRBV19 . CASSQGNYEQYF TGTGCCAGTAGTCAGGGGAACTACGAGCAGTACTTC
TRBJ1-2 . 15 TRBV12-5 TRBD1 CASGWPGQANYGYTF TGTGCTAGTGGTTGGCCGGGACAGGCTAACTATGGCTACACCTTC
TRBJ1-1 . 15 TRBV4-1 . CASSHQDSLNTEAFF TGCGCCAGCAGCCACCAAGACAGTTTGAACACTGAAGCTTTCTTT
TRBJ2-1 few 16 TRBV7-2 TRBD1 CASSTQPGQGMNEQFF TGTGCCAGCAGCACTCAACCGGGACAGGGCATGAATGAGCAGTTCTTC
TRBJ1-1 . 12 TRBV19 . CASATGNTEAFF TGTGCCAGTGCGACAGGGAACACTGAAGCTTTCTTT
TRBJ2-5 . 16 TRBV3-1/TRBV3-2 TRBD2 CASSRGTSGAQETQYF TGTGCCAGCAGTCGTGGGACTAGCGGGGCCCAAGAGACCCAGTACTTC